A single T cell receptor beta chain is shown here with its context. Libraries were prepared by immunoSEQ multiplex PCR; TCRdb keeps only in-frame clonotypes and omits some of them. The sample shows around 190,000 clones, approximately 84% of them seen only once. This record belongs to a study of blood T cell repertoires in COVID-19. Overall study context: The United States, Italy and Spain provided the acute and convalescent COVID-19 samples. PBMCs, B-cell-depleted T cells, or T cells were the source of the cDNA or gDNA that made up the material.

CDR1 is SEHNR and CDR2 is FQNEAQ in the germline V gene (reference sequence). The CDR3 sequence is 14 residues long. V lost 4 bases to trimming and J lost 5 bases; unmatched junction nucleotides: 5. The sequencing input was peripheral blood. The rearrangement uses TRBV7-9 and TRBJ2-1, with TRBD2 identical over 7 bases. This TCR came from a human donor in a cohort sampled during active COVID-19. The CDR3 nucleotides are TGTGCCAGCAGCTATTCCGGGACTAACAATGAGCAGTTCTTC. Amino acids: CASSYSGTNNEQFF. Full variable domain (missing parts from reference TRBV7-9 and TRBJ2-1): DTGVSQNPRHKITKRGQNVTFRCDPISEHNRLYWYRQTLGQGPEFLTYFQNEAQLEKSRLLSDRFSAERPKGSFSTLEIQRTEQGDSAMYLCASSYSGTNNEQFFGPGTRLTVL.